A selection of T cell receptor beta chains follows, all from one sample in a study of T cell changes during pregnancy in multiple sclerosis. The assay was immunoSEQ multiplex PCR, and TCRdb's table has in-frame clones only and misses some. The table has about 15,000 clones, roughly 80% seen once. The sequencing here drew on CD8+ T cells from peripheral blood mononuclear cells, taken after pregnancy. Receptor source: a female donor in good health, enrolled as a control in a pregnancy study. Each CDR3 is given with its conserved first and last residue. A D gene is named only where the DNA matches it firmly. The size field is filled for only some rows; it gives once, few, many or a size class.

. | TRBD1 | TRBJ2-7 | 14 | TRBV27 | CASSPGQVIYEQYF | TGTGCCAGCAGTCCGGGACAGGTGATCTACGAGCAGTACTTC
. | . | TRBJ1-2 | 14 | TRBV30 | CAWTLTGIVYGYTF | TGTGCCTGGACCCTTACAGGGATTGTCTATGGCTACACCTTC
. | TRBD1 | TRBJ1-1 | 14 | TRBV28 | CASSLVRGQTEAFF | TGTGCCAGCAGTTTGGTCAGGGGGCAAACTGAAGCTTTCTTT
. | TRBD1 | TRBJ1-4 | 16 | TRBV9 | CASSVSEGAANEKLFF | TGTGCCAGCAGCGTATCCGAGGGGGCAGCTAATGAAAAACTGTTTTTT
once | TRBD2 | TRBJ2-1 | 15 | TRBV9 | CASSRLALDYNEQFF | TGTGCCAGCAGTAGACTAGCGCTGGACTACAATGAGCAGTTCTTC
. | . | TRBJ2-5 | 16 | TRBV27 | CASSLSRAGSFWAQYF | TGTGCCAGCAGTTTATCGCGCGCGGGCTCATTTTGGGCCCAGTACTTC
. | . | TRBJ2-6 | 14 | TRBV7-9 | CASSPGAGANVLTF | TGTGCCAGCAGCCCAGGGGCCGGGGCCAACGTCCTGACTTTC
. | . | TRBJ2-2 | 15 | TRBV30 | CAWKEVYGDTGELFF | TGTGCCTGGAAGGAGGTGTATGGGGACACCGGGGAGCTGTTTTTT
medium-sized | TRBD1 | TRBJ1-5 | 17 | TRBV19 | CASSRVPRDRGNQPQHF | TGTGCCAGTAGTCGGGTCCCTAGGGACAGGGGCAATCAGCCCCAGCATTTT
. | TRBD1 | TRBJ2-5 | 15 | TRBV4-1 | CASSQVDRAGQTQYF | TGCGCCAGCAGCCAAGTGGACAGGGCAGGCCAGACCCAGTACTTC
. | . | TRBJ1-6 | 18 | TRBV2 | CASSEQKRRSSYNSPLHF | TGTGCCAGCAGTGAACAGAAGCGGAGGAGCTCCTATAATTCACCCCTCCACTTT
. | TRBD2 | TRBJ2-3 | 19 | TRBV10-3 | CAISESPSGGVGGADTQYF | TGTGCCATCAGTGAGTCGCCTAGCGGGGGGGTGGGTGGTGCAGATACGCAGTATTTT
. | TRBD1 | TRBJ1-4 | 19 | TRBV15 | CATSKERRQGAIDNEKLFF | TGTGCCACCAGCAAGGAAAGGAGACAGGGGGCAATCGATAATGAAAAACTGTTTTTT
. | TRBD1 | TRBJ1-2 | 15 | TRBV4-1 | CASSQPRTGGFGYTF | TGCGCCAGCAGCCAACCACGGACAGGGGGCTTTGGCTACACCTTC
. | TRBD2 | TRBJ2-7 | 16 | TRBV4-1 | CASSQYSSGGKYEQYF | TGCGCCAGCAGCCAATACTCTAGCGGGGGAAAGTACGAGCAGTACTTC
. | . | TRBJ2-7 | 14 | TRBV15 | CATSRGTGSYEQYF | TGTGCCACCAGCAGAGGTACAGGGTCCTACGAGCAGTACTTC
. | TRBD2 | TRBJ2-7 | 16 | TRBV4-2 | CASSQEASGVPYEQYF | TGTGCCAGCAGCCAAGAAGCTAGCGGGGTACCCTACGAGCAGTACTTC
. | . | TRBJ1-1 | 16 | TRBV6-5 | CASSYSSGHPNTEAFF | TGTGCCAGCAGTTACTCCTCGGGACACCCGAACACTGAAGCTTTCTTT
. | . | TRBJ2-7 | 14 | TRBV19 | CASGAGGPSYEQYF | TGTGCCAGTGGTGCAGGAGGGCCGAGCTACGAGCAGTACTTC
. | TRBD2 | TRBJ2-1 | 15 | TRBV2 | CASSETSGSLGEQFF | TGTGCCAGCAGTGAAACTAGCGGGAGCTTGGGTGAGCAGTTCTTC
once | . | TRBJ1-1 | 20 | TRBV9 | CASSSPRDITSLNMNTEAFF | TGTGCCAGCAGCTCCCCTAGGGACATCACGAGTCTCAACATGAACACTGAAGCTTTCTTT
. | TRBD1 | TRBJ1-1 | 14 | TRBV9 | CASRRGLLDTEAFF | TGTGCCAGCAGGAGGGGGCTGTTGGACACTGAAGCTTTCTTT
. | . | TRBJ2-3 | 15 | TRBV6-4 | CASSPRGEGPDTQYF | TGTGCCAGCAGTCCCAGGGGTGAGGGGCCAGATACGCAGTATTTT
. | . | TRBJ1-5 | 13 | TRBV25-1 | CASRSGSSQPQHF | TGTGCCAGCAGATCAGGGTCAAGTCAGCCCCAGCATTTT
few | . | TRBJ2-1 | 14 | TRBV6-4 | CASSDSAGVNEQFF | TGTGCCAGCAGTGACTCGGCAGGGGTCAATGAGCAGTTCTTC
. | . | TRBJ2-3 | 14 | TRBV28 | CASQLDSYTDTQYF | TGTGCCAGCCAATTGGACTCCTACACAGATACGCAGTATTTT
. | TRBD1 | TRBJ2-7 | 14 | TRBV29-1 | CSVELRDRGYEQYF | TGCAGCGTTGAACTACGGGACAGGGGCTACGAGCAGTACTTC
. | TRBD2 | TRBJ2-1 | 16 | TRBV13 | CASSLGQRGAYNEQFF | TGTGCCAGCAGCTTAGGCCAGCGGGGGGCCTACAATGAGCAGTTCTTC
. | TRBD1 | TRBJ1-4 | 14 | TRBV6-1 | CASSGGQENEKLFF | TGTGCCAGCAGTGGGGGACAGGAGAATGAAAAACTGTTTTTT
few | TRBD2 | TRBJ2-5 | 16 | TRBV28 | CASSSPQSSGRETQYF | TGTGCCAGCAGTTCCCCACAATCTAGCGGGAGGGAGACCCAGTACTTC
. | . | TRBJ1-6 | 17 | TRBV4-2 | CASSQEVRGGPNSPLHF | TGTGCCAGCAGCCAAGAGGTCCGCGGGGGTCCCAATTCACCCCTCCACTTT
. | TRBD1 | TRBJ1-5 | 16 | TRBV7-9 | CASSLGRTGDNQPQHF | TGTGCCAGCAGCTTAGGGCGGACAGGCGACAATCAGCCCCAGCATTTT
once | TRBD2 | TRBJ2-7 | 19 | TRBV7-2 | CASSLWFPGLAGGGNEQYF | TGTGCCAGCAGCTTATGGTTTCCGGGACTAGCGGGAGGTGGGAACGAGCAGTACTTC
. | TRBD2 | TRBJ2-6 | 16 | TRBV6-4 | CASSERGGSGANVLTF | TGTGCCAGCAGTGAGCGGGGGGGCTCTGGGGCCAACGTCCTGACTTTC
. | TRBD2 | TRBJ2-3 | 16 | TRBV4-3 | CASSQDRAGNTDTQYF | TGCGCCAGCAGCCAAGATCGAGCGGGGAACACAGATACGCAGTATTTT
once | . | TRBJ2-2 | 17 | TRBV7-2 | CASSLVGAGFEDGELFF | TGTGCCAGCAGCTTAGTAGGTGCGGGTTTCGAGGACGGGGAGCTGTTTTTT
. | TRBD2 | TRBJ2-3 | 15 | TRBV4-1 | CASSPGLADWDTQYF | TGCGCCAGCAGCCCGGGACTAGCGGATTGGGATACGCAGTATTTT
. | . | TRBJ2-2 | 15 | TRBV5-5 | CASSYGDTITGELFF | TGTGCCAGCAGCTATGGCGATACTATCACCGGGGAGCTGTTTTTT
. | TRBD1 | TRBJ1-6 | 15 | TRBV7-8 | CASSRGTGQGSPLHF | TGTGCCAGCAGCCGCGGGACAGGGCAAGGGTCACCCCTCCACTTT
. | TRBD2 | TRBJ2-1 | 19 | TRBV7-2 | CASSLIRVAGGTSYNEQFF | TGTGCCAGCAGCTTAATCAGGGTAGCGGGGGGAACCTCCTACAATGAGCAGTTCTTC
. | . | TRBJ2-2 | 15 | TRBV7-2 | CASSRRDGGVRELFF | TGTGCCAGCAGCCGGCGGGACGGTGGGGTCCGGGAGCTGTTTTTT
. | . | TRBJ2-2 | 14 | TRBV4-3 | CASSQTENTGELFF | TGCGCCAGCAGCCAAACTGAAAACACCGGGGAGCTGTTTTTT
. | . | TRBJ2-7 | 13 | TRBV7-9 | CASSRDRRGEQYF | TGTGCCAGCAGCCGGGACCGGCGGGGCGAGCAGTACTTC
. | TRBD1 | TRBJ2-3 | 16 | TRBV6-4 | CASSAESGQGPDTQYF | TGTGCCAGCAGTGCCGAAAGTGGACAGGGGCCAGATACGCAGTATTTT
. | TRBD2 | TRBJ2-7 | 17 | TRBV4-2 | CASSQETSGRTRYEQYF | TGTGCCAGCAGCCAAGAAACGAGCGGGAGAACTAGATACGAGCAGTACTTC